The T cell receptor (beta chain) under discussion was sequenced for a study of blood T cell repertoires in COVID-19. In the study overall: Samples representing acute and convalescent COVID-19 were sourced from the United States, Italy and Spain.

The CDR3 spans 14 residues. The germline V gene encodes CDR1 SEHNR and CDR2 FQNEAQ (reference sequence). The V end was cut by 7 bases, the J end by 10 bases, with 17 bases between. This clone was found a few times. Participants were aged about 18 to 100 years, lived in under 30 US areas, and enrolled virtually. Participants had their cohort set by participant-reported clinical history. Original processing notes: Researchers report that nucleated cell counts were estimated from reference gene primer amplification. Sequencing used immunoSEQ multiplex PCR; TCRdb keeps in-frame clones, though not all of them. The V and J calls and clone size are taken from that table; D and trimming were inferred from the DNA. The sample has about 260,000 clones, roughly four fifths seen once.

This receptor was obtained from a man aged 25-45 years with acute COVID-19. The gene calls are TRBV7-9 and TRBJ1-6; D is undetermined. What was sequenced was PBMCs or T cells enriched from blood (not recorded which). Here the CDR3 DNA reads TGTGCCAGCACACCCCTAGGGAGAGACTCACCCCTCCACTTT. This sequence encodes CASTPLGRDSPLHF.